The clone carrying this TCR beta chain turned up a few times. The antigen is unknown. The entry originates in a study of blood T cells in healthy people across ages. Per the germline V gene, CDR1 is MGHRA and CDR2 is YSYEKL. CDR3 size: 15 residues. With a J-beta primer mix and a sample-barcoded 5' primer, a second PCR ran roughly 6 to 11 cycles. Each cDNA molecule was tagged by a template-switch adaptor that had 12 random nucleotides. In TCRdb, the 5' RACE reads were re-called with MiXCR into one record per CDR3 protein. The sample has roughly 800,000 distinct CDR3 sequences, roughly 50% seen once. Study results and limitations: Lack of knowledge of donor CMV status possibly confounded expanded clonotype changes.

Sequences were obtained from blood. The receptor was derived from a man at least 80 years old in good health. V gene TRBV4-1 combines with J gene TRBJ2-5; 12 positions agree with TRBD2. The DNA end is more similar to TRBJ2-7, so the J call may be wrong. The CDR3 loop reads CASSRELAGGGEQYF. The DNA of the CDR3 is TGCGCCAGCAGCCGAGAACTAGCGGGAGGAGGCGAGCAGTACTTC.